Here is one TCR beta chain with its context. The read halts 3 residues ahead of the CDR3 end, with the missing end drawn from the germline J gene. Losses at the gene ends were 5 bases for V and 7 bases for J; bases not matched to a gene: 10. CDR1 and CDR2 (germline): LNHDA, SQIVND (reference sequence). The CDR3 is 17 amino acids. The sample comes from a study of T cells in women clearing cervical HPV infection. Average input was around 1,300 ng genomic DNA for immunoSEQ TCR beta CDR3 amplification. Assay: immunoSEQ multiplex PCR; the TCRdb copy retains only in-frame clones and omits some. Its clone listing holds approximately 37,000 clones.

The rearrangement links TRBV19 to TRBJ2-1, with 14 bases identical to TRBD2. The sequence came from a woman between 18 and 70 years old with a cervical HPV16 infection that either progressed to CIN3+ or cleared (not recorded which). The sequencing input was blood buffy coat. CDR3 sequence: CASSPTGTSGRGNEQFF. The CDR3 bases that were read are TGTGCCAGTAGTCCAACCGGGACTAGCGGGAGAGGAAATGAG.